Shown below are 5 T cell receptor beta chains from a single sample sequenced in a study of OX40 agonist ivuxolimab in advanced cancers. Library construction relied on the immunoSEQ multiplex PCR assay. TCRdb took this table from immuneACCESS and kept in-frame rearrangements with V and J called. Such tables lack part of the clones; where checked against another copy, unresolved V genes explain under half of the gap, and the rest is unexplained. This sample lists 70,000 to 75,000 clones; roughly 80% were detected once. Around 6.4% of the sample is in the top ten clones. The material sequenced was CD4+ or CD8+ T cells sorted from blood, taken in a trial of the OX40 agonist ivuxolimab. The receptor source for this set is an adult with an advanced solid tumor such as melanoma, head and neck, liver or kidney cancer.

J is TRBJ2-1 and V is TRBV15, with TRBD1 matching over 9 bases. Germline lookup yields CDR1 LNHNV and CDR2 YYDKDF (reference sequence). CDR3 length: 16 residues. The J segment lost 0 bases and the V segment lost 3 bases, leaving 3 bases of the junction unmatched. CDR3 protein: CATSSGTGNSYNEQFF. CDR3 sequence (DNA): TGTGCCACCAGCAGTGGGACAGGGAACTCCTACAATGAGCAGTTCTTC. The variable domain in full, completed from reference TRBV15 and TRBJ2-1, reads DAMVIQNPRYQVTQFGKPVTLSCSQTLNHNVMYWYQQKSSQAPKLLFHYYDKDFNNEADTPDNFQSRRPNTSFCFLDIRSPGLGDTAMYLCATSSGTGNSYNEQFFGPGTRLTVL.

The chain combines TRBV19 with TRBJ2-4; 10 bases match TRBD2. The trim removed 5 bases at V and 2 bases at J, leaving 3 bases unmatched. CDR3 length equals 15 residues. From germline, CDR1 is LNHDA and CDR2 SQIVND (reference sequence). The DNA of the CDR3 is TGTGCCAGTAGTCTAGCGGGGGCACCCAAAAACATTCAGTACTTC. Translated: CASSLAGAPKNIQYF.

The chain employs TRBV18 and TRBJ2-1; tentatively, D is TRBD1 or TRBD2 (5 bases each). In germline, CDR1 is KGHSH, CDR2 LQKENI. V was cut by 6 bases and J by 4 bases, with 10 bases left in between. This CDR3 region has 13 residues. The CDR3 region is CASSPGRYNEQFF. CDR3 nucleotides: TGTGCCAGCTCCCCGGGACGGTACAATGAGCAGTTCTTC.

A word on this clone: This CDR3 is also generated by other DNA sequences in the sample. The V call is TRBV6-5, the J call TRBJ2-5; 13 bases are a match to TRBD2. CDR3 size: 16 residues. Looked up from germline, CDR1 is MNHEY and CDR2 is SVGAGI. V gave up 2 bases and J gave up 2 bases; unmatched junction bases: 2. CDR3 DNA sequence: TGTGCCAGCAGTTACCTACTAGCGGGGGGGCAAGAGACCCAGTACTTC. Translated: CASSYLLAGGQETQYF.

The genes are TRBV6-1 and TRBJ2-7, with D perhaps matching TRBD2 (5 bases). V was cut by 7 bases and J by 4 bases, with 14 bases left in between. In germline, CDR1 is MNHNS, CDR2 SASEGT. The CDR3 is made up of 13 amino acids. CDR3 region: CASNGRRAYEQYV. The CDR3, as DNA: TGTGCCAGCAATGGGAGACGCGCGTACGAGCAGTACGTC.